What follows describes a single TCR beta chain. These data are taken from a study of blood T cell repertoires in COVID-19. Turning to the study itself: PBMCs, B-cell-depleted T cells, or T cells provided the cDNA or gDNA that made up the material.

Cohort placement rested on clinical history that participants reported themselves. In the original workflow: Estimates of nucleated cell counts were drawn from the amplification of reference gene primers. The method was immunoSEQ multiplex PCR; TCRdb's version includes in-frame clones alone and lacks a portion of them. The DNA gave D and trimming, while V, J and clone size come from that table. The profile shows 200,000 to 250,000 clones, approximately 84% of them singletons. The sample taken for sequencing was PBMCs or T cells enriched from blood (not recorded which). This TCR derives from a man in his forties who had recovered from COVID-19.

The CDR3 DNA follows: TGCGCCAGCAGCTTGTTGGGGACTCTGGGAAACACCATATATTTT. This translates into CASSLLGTLGNTIYF. The chain is built from TRBV5-1 and TRBJ1-3, with a tentative D call TRBD1 (5 bases). Trimming cost V 1 base and J 4 bases, with 12 bases left between them. This CDR3 has 15 amino acids. Germline-derived CDR1 and CDR2 are SGHRS and YFSETQ. Full variable domain (rest looked up from reference TRBV5-1 and TRBJ1-3): KAGVTQTPRYLIKTRGQQVTLSCSPISGHRSVSWYQQTPGQGLQFLFEYFSETQRNKGNFPGRFSGRQFSNSRSEMNVSTLELGDSALYLCASSLLGTLGNTIYFGEGSWLTVV.